One sample yielded the 20 T cell receptor beta chains listed below, sequenced in a study of cytomegalovirus exposure and HLA in healthy donors. Researchers ran the PCR with 60 Vbeta and 13 Jbeta primers. Only in-frame clones appear in the TCRdb table, and some are missing; sequencing was by immunoSEQ multiplex PCR. This table has fewer than 150,000 clones, roughly 72% appearing once. Sequencing used PBMCs. Source of these receptors: a woman in her thirties or forties in good health and CMV-seropositive.

This clone has just a few counts. The CDR3 region has the DNA TGTGCCAGCAGCCAAAGGCAGGGGGCTGATCAGCCCCAGCATTTT. It translates to CASSQRQGADQPQHF. The chain couples TRBV6-6 to TRBJ1-5; 8 positions agree with TRBD1. CDR3 length: 15 amino acids. CDR1 is MNHNY, CDR2 SVGAGI, per germline (reference sequence). Trimming took 6 bases from V and 5 from J; bases not matched to a gene: 9.

This chain connects TRBV27 to TRBJ2-2, with 9 positions matching TRBD1. Per the germline V gene, CDR1 is MNHEY and CDR2 is SMNVEV (reference sequence). V gave up 5 bases and J gave up 3 bases; unmatched junction bases: 7. The CDR3 is made up of 16 amino acids. The CDR3 region is CASSRTGGAYTGELFF. Here the CDR3 DNA reads TGTGCCAGCAGTAGAACAGGGGGCGCCTACACCGGGGAGCTGTTTTTT.

The chain recombines TRBV10-3 with TRBJ2-2; perhaps TRBD2 as D (6 bases). Trimming left V 4 bases short and J 3 bases short, with 12 bases between. Germline lookup yields CDR1 ENHRY and CDR2 SYGVKD. The CDR3 consists of 15 residues. The CDR3 bases are TGTGCCATCAGTGGACTGGGACTCGACACCGGGGAGCTGTTTTTT. This gives the protein CAISGLGLDTGELFF.

CDR3 amino acids: CASSLSADFWGGYTF. The CDR3, as DNA: TGTGCCAGCAGTTTATCGGCGGACTTCTGGGGTGGCTACACCTTC. The chain joins TRBV27 to TRBJ1-2; D remains unclear. Per germline, CDR1 MNHEY and CDR2 SMNVEV (reference sequence). Trimming pared 0 bases from V and 7 bases from J, leaving 15 bases between. This CDR3 is 15 amino acids long.

V gene TRBV7-2 combines with J gene TRBJ2-1; 13 bases agree with TRBD2. Germline CDR1 is SGHTA and CDR2 is FQGNSA. The CDR3 extends over 16 amino acids. As DNA, the CDR3 is TGTGCTACTAAGGGTACTAGCGGGGGGGCCTACAATGAGCAGTTCTTC. Amino acids: CATKGTSGGAYNEQFF.

V and J are TRBV5-4 and TRBJ2-5; D gene ambiguous. The germline V gene has CDR1 SGHNT and CDR2 YYREEE (reference sequence). The CDR3 runs to 12 residues. Trimming left V 2 bases short and J 2 bases short, with 4 bases between. In nucleotides, the CDR3 is TGTGCCAGCAGCTTTTCACAAGAGACCCAGTACTTC. Translating it yields CASSFSQETQYF.

This rearrangement joins TRBV19 to TRBJ1-4; D gene uncertain. The CDR3 is 16 amino acids. V was clipped by 5 bases and J by 0 bases, with 13 bases between them. CDR1 is LNHDA and CDR2 is SQIVND in the germline V gene (reference sequence). CDR3: CASSFRTGTTNEKLFF. The DNA for the CDR3 is TGTGCCAGTAGTTTTCGAACCGGGACAACTAATGAAAAACTGTTTTTT.

This clone was detected only once. This rearrangement joins TRBV29-1 to TRBJ2-5, with D possibly matching TRBD1 (5 bases). CDR3 length: 13 amino acids. Germline CDR1 and CDR2: SQVTM and ANQGSEA. V was clipped by 8 bases and J by 2 bases, with 15 bases between them. CDR3 bases: TGCAGCTATTTAAGGGGCTCTCAAGAGACCCAGTACTTC. As protein: CSYLRGSQETQYF. The full variable domain, in which reference TRBV29-1 and TRBJ2-5 provide the parts outside the CDR3, is SAVISQKPSRDICQRGTSLTIQCQVDSQVTMMFWYRQQPGQSLTLIATANQGSEATYESGFVIDKFPISRPNLTFSTLTVSNMSPEDSSIYLCSYLRGSQETQYFGPGTRLLVL.

The gene calls are TRBV19 and TRBJ1-1; D unclear. The germline CDR1 and CDR2 sequences are LNHDA and SQIVND (reference sequence). With 5 bases removed from V and 5 bases from J, the gap between germline ends came to 15 bases. The CDR3 consists of 14 residues. CDR3: CASSRQLRLTEAFF. The CDR3 nucleotides are TGTGCCAGTAGTCGCCAATTGCGGTTGACTGAAGCTTTCTTT.

CDR3 bases: TGTGCCAGCAGAGATTTTCAGGGGGCGACGGATTCACCCCTCCACTTT. This sequence encodes CASRDFQGATDSPLHF. This chain joins TRBV2 and TRBJ1-6; 8 nucleotides align to TRBD1. This CDR3 has 16 amino acids. V gave up 6 bases and J gave up 8 bases; unmatched junction bases: 12. From germline, CDR1 is SNHLY and CDR2 FYNNEI.

The chain recombines TRBV6-6 with TRBJ1-5; a possible D gene is TRBD1 (5 bases). In germline, CDR1 is MNHNY, CDR2 SVGAGI (reference sequence). V gave up 4 bases and J gave up 8 bases, with 12 bases separating them. The CDR3 is 13 residues long. The CDR3 loop is CASSSWGVEPQHF. The CDR3 nucleotides read TGTGCCAGCAGTTCCTGGGGGGTGGAGCCCCAGCATTTT.

The sample holds one count of this clone. The rearrangement links TRBV5-6 to TRBJ1-1, with D maybe TRBD1 (6 bases). CDR1 and CDR2 from the germline V gene are SGHDT and YYEEEE. The length of the CDR3 is 14 residues. Trimming shortened V by 2 bases and J by 6 bases, and 14 bases separated the two germline ends. The chain's CDR3 is CASSLQGGDAEAFF. The CDR3 DNA reads as TGTGCCAGCAGCTTACAGGGAGGGGACGCTGAAGCTTTCTTT. The whole variable domain, filled in from reference TRBV5-6 and TRBJ1-1, reads DAGVTQSPTHLIKTRGQQVTLRCSPKSGHDTVSWYQQALGQGPQFIFQYYEEEERQRGNFPDRFSGHQFPNYSSELNVNALLLGDSALYLCASSLQGGDAEAFFGQGTRLTVV.

This clone occurred once. This rearrangement joins TRBV6-5 to TRBJ1-3, with TRBD1 as a possible D gene (5 bases). Trimming shortened V by 6 bases and J by 0 bases, and 12 bases separated the two germline ends. Looked up from germline, CDR1 is MNHEY and CDR2 is SVGAGI. There are 15 residues in the CDR3. CDR3 region: CASSDREYSGNTIYF. The DNA of the CDR3 is TGTGCCAGCAGCGACAGAGAATACTCTGGAAACACCATATATTTT.

This clone came up once. The rearrangement uses TRBV27 and TRBJ2-3; weak D call: TRBD2 (6 bases). With 5 bases removed from V and 2 bases from J, the gap between germline ends came to 14 bases. The CDR3 spans 15 residues. The germline CDR1 and CDR2 sequences are MNHEY and SMNVEV (reference sequence). The CDR3 protein is CASSPLRGNTDTQYF. CDR3 DNA: TGTGCCAGCAGTCCCCTCCGCGGGAACACAGATACGCAGTATTTT.

The chain carries TRBV7-2 and TRBJ1-3; D might be TRBD1 (5 bases). Germline assignment: CDR1 SGHTA and CDR2 FQGNSA. The CDR3 has 14 residues. The V end was cut by 3 bases, the J end by 4 bases, with 10 bases between. The CDR3: CASSFRALGNTIYF. CDR3 DNA: TGTGCCAGCAGCTTCAGGGCGTTGGGAAACACCATATATTTT.

Only a few counts were recorded for this clone. The V gene is TRBV5-1, the J gene TRBJ2-2; D unclear. The V gene's germline CDR1 is SGHRS and CDR2 YFSETQ. The V gene lost 3 bases and the J gene lost 8 bases, with 8 bases spanning the gap. CDR3 length: 12 residues. CDR3 residues: CASSSQVGELFF. The CDR3 nucleotides read TGCGCCAGCAGCTCGCAGGTGGGGGAGCTGTTTTTT.

This sequence joins TRBV11-3 and TRBJ2-1; TRBD2 aligns across 9 bases. The trim removed 4 bases at V and 4 bases at J, leaving 8 bases unmatched. CDR3 length: 16 residues. Germline V gene sequence: CDR1 SGHNT, CDR2 YENEEA. The CDR3 reads CASSSSGTSSYNEQFF. CDR3 coding DNA: TGTGCCAGCAGCTCCTCCGGGACTAGCTCTTACAATGAGCAGTTCTTC.

The V and J genes are TRBV7-2 and TRBJ1-5; no firm D call. The CDR3 covers 14 residues. Germline V lookup: CDR1 SGHTA, CDR2 FQGNSA. Trimming took off 4 bases at V and 4 bases at J, with 11 bases between the two ends. The CDR3 sequence: CASSSQAGNQPQHF. CDR3 DNA sequence: TGTGCCAGCAGCTCGCAGGCCGGTAATCAGCCCCAGCATTTT. Full variable domain (remainder filled in from reference TRBV7-2 and TRBJ1-5): GAGVSQSPSNKVTEKGKDVELRCDPISGHTALYWYRQSLGQGLEFLIYFQGNSAPDKSGLPSDRFSAERTGGSVSTLTIQRTQQEDSAVYLCASSSQAGNQPQHFGDGTRLSIL.

This clone was detected a few times. The chain uses TRBV7-3 and TRBJ1-1, with 7 bases aligning to TRBD1. Trimming took 8 bases from V and 2 from J; bases not matched to a gene: 5. This CDR3 comprises 13 residues. Per the germline V gene, CDR1 is SGHTA and CDR2 is FQGTGA. The CDR3 DNA is TGTGCCAGCCGGCGGGACAGTAACACTGAAGCTTTCTTT. The encoded protein is CASRRDSNTEAFF.

This clone has just a few counts. The chain combines TRBV27 with TRBJ1-2; 11 nucleotides match TRBD1. This CDR3 contains 16 residues. The germline V gene encodes CDR1 MNHEY and CDR2 SMNVEV (reference sequence). Losses at the gene ends were 5 bases for V and 4 bases for J; bases not matched to a gene: 9. CDR3 sequence reads: CASSPTPGQGAYGYTF. Written as DNA, the CDR3 is TGTGCCAGCAGTCCCACCCCTGGACAGGGGGCCTATGGCTACACCTTC.